These 2 T cell receptor beta chains originate from one sample sequenced in a study of blood T cell repertoires in COVID-19. Assay used: immunoSEQ multiplex PCR; TCRdb lists only in-frame clones, some missing. The sample carries 490,000 or so clones, more than 75% recorded once. Specimen: PBMCs or T cells enriched from blood (not recorded which). The receptors shown here come from a woman in her thirties or forties who had recovered from COVID-19.

The chain employs TRBV19 and TRBJ1-6; no clear D gene. The CDR3 spans 13 residues. The germline gives CDR1 LNHDA, CDR2 SQIVND (reference sequence). Trimming took off 6 bases at V and 5 bases at J, with 8 bases between the two ends. The CDR3 reads CASRSDNNSPLHF. The CDR3, as DNA: TGTGCCAGTAGGTCAGATAATAATTCACCCCTCCACTTT. Full variable domain (missing parts from reference TRBV19 and TRBJ1-6): DGGITQSPKYLFRKEGQNVTLSCEQNLNHDAMYWYRQDPGQGLRLIYYSQIVNDFQKGDIAEGYSVSREKKESFPLTVTSAQKNPTAFYLCASRSDNNSPLHFGNGTRLTVT.

The rearrangement uses TRBV11-2 and TRBJ2-7, with TRBD1 identical over 7 bases. CDR3 length equals 14 residues. The germline V gene encodes CDR1 SGHAT and CDR2 FQNNGV. J gave up 6 bases and V 2 bases, and 7 bases lay outside the gene matches. The CDR3 reads CASSLPRRDSEQYF. As DNA, the CDR3 is TGTGCCAGCAGCTTACCGCGCCGGGACAGCGAGCAGTACTTC.